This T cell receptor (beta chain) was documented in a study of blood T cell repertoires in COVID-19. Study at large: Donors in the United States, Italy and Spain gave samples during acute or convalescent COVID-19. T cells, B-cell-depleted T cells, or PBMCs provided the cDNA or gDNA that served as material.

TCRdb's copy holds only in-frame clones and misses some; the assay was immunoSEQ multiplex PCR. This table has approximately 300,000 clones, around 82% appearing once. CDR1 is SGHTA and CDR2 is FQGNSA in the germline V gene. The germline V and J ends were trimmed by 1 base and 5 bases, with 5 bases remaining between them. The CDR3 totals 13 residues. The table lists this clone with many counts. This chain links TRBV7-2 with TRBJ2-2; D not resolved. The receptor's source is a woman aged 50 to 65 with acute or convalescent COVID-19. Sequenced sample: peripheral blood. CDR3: CASSLGPTGELFF. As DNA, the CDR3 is TGTGCCAGCAGCTTAGGTCCTACCGGGGAGCTGTTTTTT.